These 32 T cell receptor beta chains share one sample of origin, sequenced in a study of beta chain features in type 1 diabetes. Expressed TCRB transcripts were sequenced because the entire RNA isolate underwent reverse transcription. Here immunoSEQ multiplex PCR was the method, and the copy in TCRdb shows in-frame clones only, minus some. The table includes about 360,000 clones, around 12% detected once. Material for sequencing was naive CD4+ T cells from blood. Receptors originate from a man aged 18 to 29 in good health.

Only a few counts were recorded for this clone. The sample carries other DNA sequences with the same CDR3. V usage is TRBV7-2 and J usage is TRBJ2-3; 9 bases are shared with TRBD1. Germline assignment: CDR1 SGHTA and CDR2 FQGNSA. The CDR3 runs to 14 residues. V was clipped by 5 bases and J by 4 bases; unmatched bases: 4. Here the CDR3 reads CASSPTGGSDTQYF. The CDR3 nucleotides are TGTGCCAGCAGCCCGACAGGGGGATCAGATACGCAGTATTTT.

The J gene is TRBJ2-7, the V gene TRBV7-6; perhaps TRBD1 as D (5 bases). The CDR3 spans 12 residues. Looked up from germline, CDR1 is SGHVS and CDR2 is FNYEAQ. Trimming pared 8 bases from V and 3 bases from J, leaving 11 bases between. CDR3 sequence reads: CASGQGYYEQYF. The DNA of the CDR3 is TGTGCCAGCGGCCAGGGTTACTACGAGCAGTACTTC.

The CDR3 sequence: CASSSGNQPQHF. CDR3 DNA sequence: TGTGCCAGCAGCTCAGGGAATCAGCCCCAGCATTTT. The genes are TRBV7-9 and TRBJ1-5, with D possibly TRBD1 on 5 matching bases. Trimming pared 4 bases from V and 4 bases from J, leaving 5 bases between. This CDR3 has 12 residues. Germline V gene sequence: CDR1 SEHNR, CDR2 FQNEAQ (reference sequence).

This clone has more than one count but fewer than ten. The chain employs TRBV10-3 and TRBJ1-1, with D unclear. Trimming stripped 11 bases from V and 0 bases from J, with 10 bases between. CDR3 length equals 12 residues. CDR1 ENHRY and CDR2 SYGVKD come from the germline V gene. In DNA, the CDR3 is TGTGCCCCCCGGGTGATGAACACTGAAGCTTTCTTT. Its protein is CAPRVMNTEAFF.

This chain joins TRBV7-9 and TRBJ2-2; 10 nucleotides align to TRBD1. CDR1 and CDR2 (germline): SEHNR, FQNEAQ (reference sequence). The CDR3 totals 16 residues. V lost 2 bases to trimming and J lost 7 bases; unmatched junction nucleotides: 7. This CDR3 reads CASSLSGTGVVGELFF. For the CDR3, the DNA is TGTGCCAGCAGCTTATCCGGGACAGGGGTGGTCGGGGAGCTGTTTTTT.

The rearrangement joins TRBV28 to TRBJ2-5; 7 bases are shared with TRBD2. The germline V gene encodes CDR1 MDHEN and CDR2 SYDVKM. The CDR3 runs 14 residues. V lost 6 bases to trimming and J lost 7 bases; unmatched junction nucleotides: 11. The CDR3 reads CASRPGLRPGTQYF. CDR3 nucleotide sequence: TGTGCCAGCAGACCGGGACTAAGGCCGGGGACCCAGTACTTC.

The DNA of the CDR3 is TGTGCCATCAGCGCAGGCCTTGGCACTGAAGCTTTCTTT. Amino acids: CAISAGLGTEAFF. The J gene is TRBJ1-1, the V gene TRBV10-3; unclear D gene. V was trimmed by 6 bases and J by 4 bases, leaving 12 bases between them. This CDR3 is built from 13 residues. From germline, CDR1 is ENHRY and CDR2 SYGVKD.

This clone was seen more than once but under ten times. The CDR3 loop reads CASSEDRGGFEQYF. CDR3 coding DNA: TGTGCCAGCAGTGAAGACAGGGGGGGTTTCGAGCAGTACTTC. The chain carries TRBV25-1 and TRBJ2-7; 9 nucleotides line up with TRBD1. Germline V gives CDR1 MGHDK, CDR2 SYGVNS. The length of the CDR3 is 14 residues. With V trimmed by 2 bases and J by 6 bases, 5 bases remained unmatched.

This chain connects TRBV7-3 to TRBJ2-2; 8 bases are shared with TRBD1. Trimming removed 5 bases from V and 4 bases from J; junction bases left unmatched: 0. The CDR3 is 13 residues long. Germline loops: CDR1 SGHTA, CDR2 FQGTGA. CDR3 DNA: TGTGCCAGCAGCACAGGGGGCACCGGGGAGCTGTTTTTT. It yields the protein CASSTGGTGELFF. The full variable domain, in which reference TRBV7-3 and TRBJ2-2 provide the parts outside the CDR3, is GAGVSQTPSNKVTEKGKYVELRCDPISGHTALYWYRQSLGQGPEFLIYFQGTGAADDSGLPNDRFFAVRPEGSVSTLKIQRTERGDSAVYLCASSTGGTGELFFGEGSRLTVL.

This clone was recorded a few times. CDR3 region: CASRTDRLLYTYEQYF. CDR3 DNA: TGTGCCAGCAGGACGGACAGACTACTCTACACCTACGAGCAGTACTTC. The chain employs TRBV28 and TRBJ2-7; D possibly corresponds to TRBD1 (6 bases). V lost 6 bases and J lost 2, with 20 bases in between. Germline lookup yields CDR1 MDHEN and CDR2 SYDVKM. This CDR3 is built from 16 residues.

The chain links TRBV7-2 to TRBJ2-7, with a possible D match to TRBD1 (6 bases). Trimming removed 6 bases at V and 2 bases at J, with 17 bases between. The germline V gene encodes CDR1 SGHTA and CDR2 FQGNSA. CDR3 size: 15 residues. CDR3 nucleotides: TGTGCCAGCAGTAACAGGGTGGGAAACCCCTACGAGCAGTACTTC. Translation: CASSNRVGNPYEQYF.

This clone has a handful of counts. The gene calls are TRBV28 and TRBJ1-2; no firm D call. The CDR3 is made up of 12 amino acids. With 1 base removed from V and 8 bases from J, the gap between germline ends came to 8 bases. The germline V gene has CDR1 MDHEN and CDR2 SYDVKM. Here the CDR3 DNA reads TGTGCCAGCAGTTTATTATCGGGGGGCTACACCTTC. It encodes CASSLLSGGYTF.

This clone was counted only a few times. This chain joins TRBV29-1 and TRBJ1-2; possibly TRBD1 for D (6 bases). Germline-derived CDR1 and CDR2 are SQVTM and ANQGSEA. The CDR3 consists of 17 residues. Trimming took off 0 bases at V and 5 bases at J, with 22 bases between the two ends. As DNA, the CDR3 is TGCAGCGTTGAAGAACTTTTTGGACAGTCCTCGGGGTATGGCTACACCTTC. Protein sequence: CSVEELFGQSSGYGYTF. Complete variable domain (other parts from reference TRBV29-1 and TRBJ1-2): SAVISQKPSRDICQRGTSLTIQCQVDSQVTMMFWYRQQPGQSLTLIATANQGSEATYESGFVIDKFPISRPNLTFSTLTVSNMSPEDSSIYLCSVEELFGQSSGYGYTFGSGTRLTVV.

This clone was detected a few times. The chain carries TRBV7-6 and TRBJ2-7; perhaps TRBD1 as D (6 bases). Between the trimmed V and J ends, which lost 0 bases and 5 bases, there was a span of 8 bases. The CDR3 contains 13 residues. Germline CDR1 is SGHVS and CDR2 is FNYEAQ. This CDR3 is CASSLAAGDEQYF. The CDR3 nucleotides are TGTGCCAGCAGCTTAGCGGCAGGGGACGAGCAGTACTTC.

This clone was seen more than once but under ten times. This chain uses TRBV29-1 with TRBJ2-1, with D possibly matching TRBD2 (5 bases). The CDR3 totals 14 residues. V gave up 4 bases and J gave up 4 bases, with 14 bases separating them. Germline V gene data show CDR1 as SQVTM and CDR2 as ANQGSEA. CDR3 in amino acids: CSVVQRPFYNEQFF. CDR3 bases: TGCAGCGTTGTTCAGCGGCCCTTTTACAATGAGCAGTTCTTC.

The J gene is TRBJ2-7, the V gene TRBV4-2; TRBD2 aligns across 8 bases. CDR3 size: 15 residues. Germline loops: CDR1 LGHNA, CDR2 YNFKEQ. The ends lost 1 base at V and 4 bases at J; junction bases unmatched: 6. The CDR3 DNA follows: TGTGCCAGCAGCCAAGTTCCAGCGGGAGCGTACGAGCAGTACTTC. Protein product: CASSQVPAGAYEQYF.

This clone was detected only a few times. Additional DNA sequences in this sample encode the identical CDR3. J is TRBJ2-1 and V is TRBV7-2; 9 bases are shared with TRBD2. Germline-derived CDR1 and CDR2 are SGHTA and FQGNSA. V was clipped by 3 bases and J by 1 base; unmatched bases: 4. This CDR3 comprises 16 residues. The CDR3 DNA reads TGTGCCAGCAGCTTGGGCGGGGGGGGTTCCTACAATGAGCAGTTCTTC. Encoded protein: CASSLGGGGSYNEQFF.

Many counts were recorded for this clone. This rearrangement joins TRBV30 to TRBJ2-3; perhaps TRBD1 as D (6 bases). Germline lookup yields CDR1 GTSNPN and CDR2 SVGIG (reference sequence). The CDR3 is made up of 12 amino acids. Between the trimmed V and J ends, which lost 4 bases and 6 bases, there was a span of 11 bases. As DNA, the CDR3 is TGTGCCTGGAACACAGGGTCCGATACGCAGTATTTT. Its protein is CAWNTGSDTQYF.

V usage is TRBV7-2 and J usage is TRBJ2-7; 7 nucleotides align to TRBD1. This CDR3 contains 14 residues. Germline V gives CDR1 SGHTA, CDR2 FQGNSA. J lost 3 bases, V lost 5 bases, and 7 bases had no gene match. CDR3 coding DNA: TGTGCCAGCAGCAAGGGGACAGACGTCTACGAGCAGTACTTC. Amino acid sequence: CASSKGTDVYEQYF.

This chain joins TRBV7-8 and TRBJ1-2, with D maybe TRBD1 (5 bases). The germline CDR1 and CDR2 sequences are SGHVS and FQNEAQ. Between the trimmed V and J ends, which lost 5 bases and 0 bases, there was a span of 13 bases. The CDR3 is made up of 15 amino acids. DNA of the CDR3: TGTGCCAGCAGCCTCCTGACAGCAGCTAACTATGGCTACACCTTC. This codes for CASSLLTAANYGYTF.

A few counts support this clone. V is TRBV27 and J is TRBJ1-6; D is uncertain. The CDR3 consists of 16 residues. Deletions cut 1 base from V and 9 bases from J, with 16 bases between. The germline V gene encodes CDR1 MNHEY and CDR2 SMNVEV (reference sequence). CDR3 region: CASSLFYIRNGSPLHF. Written as DNA, the CDR3 is TGTGCCAGCAGTTTATTTTACATCAGGAATGGTTCACCCCTCCACTTT.

This chain connects TRBV14 to TRBJ2-2; tentative D call: TRBD2 (6 bases). This CDR3 has 16 amino acids. Trimming cost V 2 bases and J 3 bases, with 13 bases left between them. Per the germline V gene, CDR1 is SGHDN and CDR2 is FVKESK. CDR3 protein: CASSQRRVGYTGELFF. Here the CDR3 DNA reads TGTGCCAGCAGCCAAAGGAGGGTCGGATACACCGGGGAGCTGTTTTTT.

A few counts support this clone. The chain carries TRBV30 and TRBJ2-7; TRBD2 matches at 9 bases. The V segment lost 0 bases and the J segment 6 bases; nucleotides outside the gene matches: 6. Germline CDR1 and CDR2: GTSNPN and SVGIG (reference sequence). This CDR3 is 14 amino acids long. The CDR3 DNA reads TGTGCCTGGAGTGTTGGCGGGAGGGCCTCCGAGCAGTACTTC. Protein product: CAWSVGGRASEQYF.

This clone has a handful of counts. The V gene is TRBV30, the J gene TRBJ1-1; possibly TRBD1 for D (5 bases). The CDR3 runs to 12 residues. Germline loops: CDR1 GTSNPN, CDR2 SVGIG (reference sequence). Trimming took off 5 bases at V and 1 base at J, with 8 bases between the two ends. The CDR3 loop reads CAWGTRNTEAFF. The CDR3 DNA follows: TGTGCCTGGGGGACTAGGAACACTGAAGCTTTCTTT.

A remark on this clone: Other DNA sequences in this sample translate to the same CDR3. The chain combines TRBV7-9 with TRBJ1-1, with D hard to call. V was shortened by 1 base and J by 1 base, with 4 bases between the two germline ends. In germline, CDR1 is SEHNR, CDR2 FQNEAQ (reference sequence). The CDR3 has 13 residues. CDR3 region: CASSLGQNTEAFF. The DNA of the CDR3 is TGTGCCAGCAGCTTAGGGCAGAACACTGAAGCTTTCTTT.

This clone has a handful of counts. The genes are TRBV7-8 and TRBJ2-7; 8 nucleotides align to TRBD1. The germline V gene has CDR1 SGHVS and CDR2 FQNEAQ. The CDR3 spans 14 residues. V lost 6 bases and J lost 3; bases outside the gene matches: 7. CDR3 coding DNA: TGTGCCAGCAGACATAGGACAGGGCGCTACGAGCAGTACTTC. Translated: CASRHRTGRYEQYF.

A few counts support this clone. The chain recombines TRBV7-2 with TRBJ2-1; D gene unclear. The CDR3 totals 15 residues. With 1 base removed from V and 0 bases from J, the gap between germline ends came to 7 bases. The germline CDR1 and CDR2 sequences are SGHTA and FQGNSA. The CDR3 DNA is TGTGCCAGCAGCTTAGTCGTGAGCTCCTACAATGAGCAGTTCTTC. Translated, it gives CASSLVVSSYNEQFF.

The sample holds a few counts of this clone. The J gene is TRBJ2-1, the V gene TRBV5-1, with D perhaps TRBD1 (5 bases). The V end was cut by 0 bases, the J end by 0 bases, with 13 bases between. CDR1 and CDR2 from the germline V gene are SGHRS and YFSETQ. This CDR3 region has 17 residues. In nucleotides, the CDR3 is TGCGCCAGCAGCTTGGGACAGTCCGCCAGCTCCTACAATGAGCAGTTCTTC. It specifies CASSLGQSASSYNEQFF.

In its sample, this clone was seen many times. This chain joins TRBV28 and TRBJ2-7; a possible D gene is TRBD1 (5 bases). Germline values: CDR1 MDHEN, CDR2 SYDVKM. The CDR3 sequence is 11 residues long. V lost 10 bases and J 1 base, leaving 8 bases between the germline ends. The CDR3 is CATQGSYEQYF. The CDR3, as DNA: TGTGCCACGCAGGGTTCCTACGAGCAGTACTTC.

J is TRBJ1-1 and V is TRBV28; D gene unclear. The V and J ends lost 4 bases and 4 bases respectively, with 13 bases between them. The CDR3 covers 14 residues. Germline lookup yields CDR1 MDHEN and CDR2 SYDVKM. The CDR3 sequence: CASSSPGEGTEAFF. CDR3 bases: TGTGCCAGCAGTTCCCCCGGGGAGGGCACTGAAGCTTTCTTT.

CDR3 amino acids: CASSLTAPNTGELFF. The CDR3 DNA reads as TGCGCCAGCAGCTTGACAGCTCCGAACACCGGGGAGCTGTTTTTT. This chain links TRBV5-1 with TRBJ2-2; D unresolved. Germline assignment: CDR1 SGHRS and CDR2 YFSETQ. V gave up 1 base and J gave up 0 bases, with 7 bases separating them. This CDR3 region has 15 residues. Complete variable domain (other parts from reference TRBV5-1 and TRBJ2-2): KAGVTQTPRYLIKTRGQQVTLSCSPISGHRSVSWYQQTPGQGLQFLFEYFSETQRNKGNFPGRFSGRQFSNSRSEMNVSTLELGDSALYLCASSLTAPNTGELFFGEGSRLTVL.

This clone was detected only a few times. This rearrangement joins TRBV15 to TRBJ2-7; TRBD2 matches 15 bases. With 5 bases clipped from V and 10 bases from J, the junction kept 9 bases outside the gene matches. Looked up from germline, CDR1 is LNHNV and CDR2 is YYDKDF (reference sequence). CDR3 size: 15 residues. The CDR3 bases are TGTGCCACCAGCGTCGGACTAGCGGGAGGGCCTGGACAGTACTTC. This translates into CATSVGLAGGPGQYF.